This section outlines one TCR beta chain sequence together with its context. Its antigen remains undetermined. Qualities for individual bases were not recorded, and no much larger clone is one base off. The sample belongs to a study of T-cell reconstitution after alpha-beta-depleted transplantation in children listed by TCRdb under 2016. About the full investigation: Using TCR repertoire profiling, the study followed T-cell immune reconstitution in a quantitative way in children after TCRalphabeta/CD19-depleted allogeneic hematopoietic cell transplantation. The paper's findings and limits, for the study overall: Over the following months the frequencies of hyperexpanded clones went down, and after one year T-cell counts and TCRbeta diversity were mostly credited to newly produced T cells. The apparently early alphabetaT-cell count recovery about two months after transplant was reportedly dependent on only several hundred rapidly expanded clones derived from non-depleted graft cells. In some patients, the high TCRbeta diversity seen at day 60 was put down to recipient T cells and intrathymic progenitors that had survived conditioning.

The sample's treatment or condition label, in plain terms: allogeneic hematopoietic cell transplantation with graft depleted of TCRalphabeta T cells and CD19 B cells. The children who served as transplant recipients had been given grafts of TCRalphabeta/CD19-depleted allogeneic hematopoietic cells. The library relied on PCR. Sequencing was performed on an Illumina HiSeq 2500. TCR libraries were prepared with molecular barcoding, using unique molecular identifiers to normalize TCRbeta repertoire quantification. Starting from the raw public reads, TCRdb applied fastp trimming at Q25, assembled clones with MiXCR and retained in-frame beta chains. Records with the same CDR3 protein are collapsed into one entry carrying the most frequent genes and DNA. Present in this sample are almost 600,000 distinct CDR3 sequences, 20% to 30% of which were seen just once. The ten largest clones add up to about a third of the sample.

The sequence was obtained from a boy under two years old with Wiskott-Aldrich syndrome, due to receive a stem cell transplant. The sample in question was PBMCs, obtained before TCRalphabeta/CD19-depleted stem cell transplant.

CDR3 region: CASTLGASGRAGEQFF. The nucleotide sequence reads TGTGCCAGCACCCTAGGGGCTAGCGGGAGGGCCGGAGAGCAGTTCTTC. This sequence uses TRBV5-5 and TRBJ2-1; TRBD2 lines up with 12 middle nucleotides. Reading the germline V gene (reference sequence) gives CDR1 SGHKS and CDR2 YYEKEE. Trimming takes 6 bases off V and 10 bases off J; junction bases not matched to a gene: 14. The CDR3 holds 16 amino acids from the cysteine to the phenylalanine. CDR3 DNA only is kept here, 48 bases in frame from base 1.